This T cell receptor (beta chain) was observed in a study of type 1 regulatory T cells. Study-level background: This in vitro CD4 product, T-allo10, is enriched for Tr1 cells and alloantigen-specific. Study-level results: Compared with non-Tr1 cells, Tr1 cells showed a narrower TCR repertoire.

From the reads, TCRdb called clonotypes with MiXCR, one entry per CDR3 protein. The sample includes more than 60,000 distinct CDR3 sequences, roughly 50% seen only once; the top ten take roughly 2.2%. A word on this clonotype: The antigen is not known.

V gave up 1 base and J gave up 1 base, with 7 bases separating them. Looked up from germline, CDR1 is SGHTA and CDR2 is FQGNSA. The CDR3 has 14 amino acids. V and J are TRBV7-2 and TRBJ1-1; tentative D call: TRBD1 (5 bases). This receptor was obtained from a human donor in good health. The sequencing input was cultured non-Tr1 T cells, either the whole culture or a sorted T cell fraction (not recorded which). This CDR3 reads CASSLGGRNTEAFF. CDR3 nucleotide sequence: TGTGCCAGCAGCTTAGGGGGACGGAACACTGAAGCTTTCTTT. Based on the CDR3 plus reference TRBV7-2 and TRBJ1-1, the full variable domain is GAGVSQSPSNKVTEKGKDVELRCDPISGHTALYWYRQSLGQGLEFLIYFQGNSAPDKSGLPSDRFSAERTGGSVSTLTIQRTQQEDSAVYLCASSLGGRNTEAFFGQGTRLTVV.